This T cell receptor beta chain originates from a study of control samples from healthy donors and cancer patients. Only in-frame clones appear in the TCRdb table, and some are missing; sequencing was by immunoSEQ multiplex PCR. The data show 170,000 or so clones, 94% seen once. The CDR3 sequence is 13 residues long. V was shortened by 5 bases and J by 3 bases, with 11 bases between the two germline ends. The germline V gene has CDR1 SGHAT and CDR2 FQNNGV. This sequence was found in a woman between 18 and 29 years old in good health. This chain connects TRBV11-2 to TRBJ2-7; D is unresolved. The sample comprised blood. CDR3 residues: CASSPGRIYEQYF. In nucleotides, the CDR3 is TGTGCCAGCAGCCCCGGGCGGATCTACGAGCAGTACTTC.